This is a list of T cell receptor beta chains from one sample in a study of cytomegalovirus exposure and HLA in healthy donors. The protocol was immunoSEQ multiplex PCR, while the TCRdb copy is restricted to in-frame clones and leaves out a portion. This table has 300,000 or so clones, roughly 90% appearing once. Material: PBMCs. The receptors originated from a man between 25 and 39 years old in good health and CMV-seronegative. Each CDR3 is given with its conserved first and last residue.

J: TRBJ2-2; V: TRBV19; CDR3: CASRSGTVSTGELFF
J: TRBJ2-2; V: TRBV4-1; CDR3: CASSQVGAQNTGELFF
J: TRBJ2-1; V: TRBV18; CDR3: CASSPLIAGGKQFF
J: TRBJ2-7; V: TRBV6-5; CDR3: CASSQGQQQYF
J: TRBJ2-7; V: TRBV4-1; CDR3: CASSQGRGLRYEQYF
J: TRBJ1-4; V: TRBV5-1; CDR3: CASSYGQDNEKLFF
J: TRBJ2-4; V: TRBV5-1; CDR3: CASSTTGTGGRVQYF
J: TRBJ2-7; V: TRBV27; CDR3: CASSSSPGLAGGRGRYEQYF
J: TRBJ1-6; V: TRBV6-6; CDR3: CASSLLGSSYNSPLHF
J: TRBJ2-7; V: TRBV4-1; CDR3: CASSQDGAARMIYEQYF
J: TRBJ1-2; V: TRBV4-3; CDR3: CASSQESSGQGGGYTF
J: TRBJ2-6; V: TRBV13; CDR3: CASEQSGANVLTF
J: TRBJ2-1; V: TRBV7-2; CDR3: CASSLGAREQFF
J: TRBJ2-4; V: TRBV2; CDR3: CASSESTVAKNIQYF
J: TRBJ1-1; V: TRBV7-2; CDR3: CASSPQPGTEAFF
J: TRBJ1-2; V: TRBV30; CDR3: CAWSVTGGDGYTF
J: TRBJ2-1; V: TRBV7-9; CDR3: CASSLDSGGYNEQFF
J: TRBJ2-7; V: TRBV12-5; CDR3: CASGPGQGAHEQYF
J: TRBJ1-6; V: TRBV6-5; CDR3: CASVNPGNSPLHF
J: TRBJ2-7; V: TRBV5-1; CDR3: CASSLGRGAAYEQYF
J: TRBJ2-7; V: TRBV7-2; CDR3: CASSRPVASGGVYEQYF
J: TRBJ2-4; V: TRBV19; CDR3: CASSIGGQISKNIQYF
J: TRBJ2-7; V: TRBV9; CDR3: CASNGGAPEQYF
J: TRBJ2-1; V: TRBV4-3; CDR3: CASSQDPSGLATNEQFF
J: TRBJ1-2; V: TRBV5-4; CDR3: CASSWAGAAGYTF
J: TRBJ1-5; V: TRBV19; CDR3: CASSSRTGWDQPQHF
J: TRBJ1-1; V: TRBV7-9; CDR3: CASSLVRSGTPGRTEAFF
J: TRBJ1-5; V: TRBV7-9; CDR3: CASSSQGNSNQPQHF